A selection of T cell receptor beta chains follows, all from one sample in a study of CD8+ T cells in alopecia areata. The protocol was immunoSEQ multiplex PCR, while the TCRdb copy is restricted to in-frame clones and leaves out a portion. Of roughly 230,000 clones in the sample, less than 45% were seen once. The input for sequencing was CD4+ T cells sorted from blood, taken at approximately week 36, from a patient treated with tofacitinib. These receptors originate from a human donor with alopecia areata. The CDR3 runs from the conserved cysteine through the conserved F or W. A D gene is named only where the DNA matches it firmly. Size is stated for part of the rows, as once, few or many counts, or as a class when the clone is expanded.

cdr3_aa | cdr3_nt | j_call | v_call | d_call | clone_size
CASSLGSGTDTQYF | TGTGCCAGCAGTCTCGGGAGTGGGACAGATACGCAGTATTTT | TRBJ2-3 | TRBV6-5 | NA | NA
CASSIGTDTQYF | TGTGCCAGTAGTATAGGGACAGATACGCAGTATTTT | TRBJ2-3 | TRBV19 | NA | few
CASSLGTKTLTGELFF | TGCGCCAGCAGCCTGGGAACCAAGACACTTACCGGGGAGCTGTTTTTT | TRBJ2-2 | TRBV5-1 | NA | once
CAWRFPDRLNEQFF | TGTGCCTGGCGCTTCCCGGACAGGTTAAATGAGCAGTTCTTC | TRBJ2-1 | TRBV30 | TRBD1 | NA
CASSPRQSSYEQYF | TGTGCCAGCAGCCCGCGACAGAGCTCCTACGAGCAGTACTTC | TRBJ2-7 | TRBV7-8 | NA | NA
CATRKRTWSYEQYF | TGTGCCACCAGAAAGAGAACGTGGTCCTACGAGCAGTACTTC | TRBJ2-7 | TRBV28 | NA | few
CASSLDRPYNEQFF | TGTGCCAGCAGTTTGGACAGACCCTACAATGAGCAGTTCTTC | TRBJ2-1 | TRBV27 | NA | NA
CASSLGQQETQYF | TGTGCCAGCAGCTTGGGGCAACAAGAGACCCAGTACTTC | TRBJ2-5 | TRBV5-4 | NA | once
CASSSGTGGMEKLFF | TGTGCCAGCAGTTCTGGGACAGGGGGCATGGAAAAACTGTTTTTT | TRBJ1-4 | TRBV6-5 | TRBD1 | NA
CAWSARGTGELFF | TGTGCCTGGAGTGCCCGGGGAACCGGGGAGCTGTTTTTT | TRBJ2-2 | TRBV30 | NA | NA
CASSPPGLNQPQHF | TGTGCCAGCAGCCCCCCGGGTCTAAATCAGCCCCAGCATTTT | TRBJ1-5 | TRBV5-6 | NA | few
CSGYPRGYSGANVLTF | TGCAGCGGATACCCCCGCGGGTACTCTGGGGCCAACGTCCTGACTTTC | TRBJ2-6 | TRBV29-1 | NA | NA
CAWLQGAHGYTF | TGTGCCTGGCTACAGGGGGCCCATGGCTACACCTTC | TRBJ1-2 | TRBV30 | TRBD1 | once
CASSLRGGNQPQHF | TGTGCCAGCAGCTTGAGGGGAGGCAATCAGCCCCAGCATTTT | TRBJ1-5 | TRBV7-2 | NA | NA
CAWSYTGGGTEAFF | TGTGCCTGGAGTTACACCGGGGGAGGCACTGAAGCTTTCTTT | TRBJ1-1 | TRBV30 | NA | NA
CASSEGGQETQYF | TGTGCCAGCAGTGAGGGCGGCCAAGAGACCCAGTACTTC | TRBJ2-5 | TRBV25-1 | NA | few
CSVGTGSSGNTIYF | TGCAGCGTCGGGACAGGGAGCTCTGGAAACACCATATATTTT | TRBJ1-3 | TRBV29-1 | TRBD1 | NA
CSGRGQENYNEQFF | TGCAGCGGCAGGGGGCAGGAGAACTACAATGAGCAGTTCTTC | TRBJ2-1 | TRBV29-1 | TRBD1 | few
CASSLNYEQYF | TGTGCCAGCAGCTTGAACTACGAGCAGTACTTC | TRBJ2-7 | TRBV5-4 | NA | NA
CASSRQGLVSLRAQYF | TGTGCCAGCAGTAGACAGGGCCTGGTTAGCCTACGGGCGCAGTATTTT | TRBJ2-3 | TRBV28 | TRBD1 | few
CSHTGSRAGTQYF | TGCAGCCACACTGGAAGTCGGGCGGGTACGCAGTATTTT | TRBJ2-3 | TRBV29-1 | NA | few
CASAGRGGNTGELFF | TGTGCCAGCGCAGGCCGAGGGGGAAACACCGGGGAGCTGTTTTTT | TRBJ2-2 | TRBV7-7 | NA | NA
CASSEDWANTGELFF | TGTGCCAGCAGCGAGGACTGGGCGAACACCGGGGAGCTGTTTTTT | TRBJ2-2 | TRBV9 | NA | NA
CASSFYPPFRQEAKNIQYF | TGTGCCAGCAGCTTCTACCCGCCTTTTCGACAGGAAGCTAAAAACATTCAGTACTTC | TRBJ2-4 | TRBV7-8 | NA | NA
CASSSRAGGTYEQYF | TGCGCCAGCAGCTCTCGGGCAGGGGGCACCTACGAGCAGTACTTC | TRBJ2-7 | TRBV5-1 | TRBD1 | NA
CASSLGHYGYTF | TGTGCCAGCAGCTTAGGGCACTATGGCTACACCTTC | TRBJ1-2 | TRBV7-2 | NA | NA
CSVGELNSNQPQHF | TGCAGCGTTGGAGAGCTAAATAGCAATCAGCCCCAGCATTTT | TRBJ1-5 | TRBV29-1 | NA | NA
CASKIGGAFLEQYF | TGCGCCAGCAAAATCGGTGGGGCCTTCCTGGAGCAGTACTTC | TRBJ2-7 | TRBV5-1 | NA | NA